The 27 T cell receptor beta chains below all came from one sample that was sequenced in a study of blood T cells in healthy people across ages. With a J-beta primer mix and a sample-barcoded 5' primer, a second PCR ran about 6 to 11 cycles. TCRdb passed the 5' RACE reads through MiXCR, listing each CDR3 protein once. The sample has hundreds of thousands of distinct CDR3 sequences, about 61% seen once. Specimen: blood. The receptors stem from a man aged 35-49 years in good health.

The chain uses TRBV11-1 and TRBJ2-1; tentatively, D is TRBD2 (5 bases). V lost 0 bases and J 9 bases, leaving 12 bases between the germline ends. In germline, CDR1 is SGHAT, CDR2 FQDESV (reference sequence). The CDR3 loop spans 14 amino acids. CDR3 region: CASSLAGEWGEQFF. In DNA, the CDR3 is TGTGCCAGCAGCTTAGCGGGAGAATGGGGTGAGCAGTTCTTC.

This chain links TRBV7-2 with TRBJ2-5; D might be TRBD1 (6 bases). The V end was cut by 5 bases, the J end by 12 bases, with 13 bases between. Germline V gives CDR1 SGHTA, CDR2 FQGNSA. The CDR3 runs to 11 residues. The CDR3 region is CASSETGAKYF. The CDR3, as DNA: TGTGCCAGCAGCGAGACAGGTGCCAAGTACTTC.

In its sample, this clonotype was seen a few times. The rearrangement uses TRBV7-2 and TRBJ2-5, with 8 bases that match TRBD1. The CDR3 has 15 residues. The V and J ends lost 5 bases and 2 bases, in that order; junction bases with no gene match: 7. Per germline, CDR1 SGHTA and CDR2 FQGNSA. As DNA, the CDR3 is TGTGCCAGCAGCCCGCGACAGGGGCCTCAAGAGACCCAGTACTTC. This gives the protein CASSPRQGPQETQYF.

This clonotype was detected a few times. The chain couples TRBV7-9 to TRBJ2-7; D is possibly TRBD1 or TRBD2 (5 bases each). V was shortened by 4 bases and J by 1 base, with 17 bases between the two germline ends. Germline V CDR1 and CDR2: SEHNR, FQNEAQ (reference sequence). The CDR3 is 16 amino acids. This chain's CDR3 is CASSSTLGPRSYEQYF. The CDR3 region has the DNA TGTGCCAGCAGCTCCACCTTGGGACCCCGTTCCTACGAGCAGTACTTC.

A few counts support this clonotype. The chain is built from TRBV7-2 and TRBJ1-6; 7 nucleotides match TRBD1. Germline-derived CDR1 and CDR2 are SGHTA and FQGNSA. J lost 9 bases, V lost 3 bases, and 14 bases had no gene match. CDR3 length: 17 amino acids. DNA for the CDR3: TGTGCCAGCAGCTTTGCTGCGACAGGGCTTACTTTTTCACCCCTCCACTTT. This gives the protein CASSFAATGLTFSPLHF. Variable domain in full (rest from reference TRBV7-2 and TRBJ1-6): GAGVSQSPSNKVTEKGKDVELRCDPISGHTALYWYRQSLGQGLEFLIYFQGNSAPDKSGLPSDRFSAERTGGSVSTLTIQRTQQEDSAVYLCASSFAATGLTFSPLHFGNGTRLTVT.

This rearrangement joins TRBV7-2 to TRBJ1-2; D remains unclear. Looked up from germline, CDR1 is SGHTA and CDR2 is FQGNSA. Trimming cost V 1 base and J 3 bases, with 9 bases left between them. CDR3 size: 14 residues. The CDR3 DNA reads TGTGCCAGCAGCTTAGACGGCAGAGACTATGGCTACACCTTC. It yields the protein CASSLDGRDYGYTF. Full variable domain (rest looked up from reference TRBV7-2 and TRBJ1-2): GAGVSQSPSNKVTEKGKDVELRCDPISGHTALYWYRQSLGQGLEFLIYFQGNSAPDKSGLPSDRFSAERTGGSVSTLTIQRTQQEDSAVYLCASSLDGRDYGYTFGSGTRLTVV.

This chain links TRBV13 with TRBJ2-1; 8 bases are a match to TRBD2. Losses at the gene ends were 5 bases for V and 6 bases for J; bases not matched to a gene: 9. The length of the CDR3 is 15 residues. The V gene's germline CDR1 is PRHDT and CDR2 FYEKMQ (reference sequence). The CDR3 reads CASSLRGTSGNEQFF. The DNA of the CDR3 is TGTGCCAGCAGCCTGAGAGGGACTAGTGGCAATGAGCAGTTCTTC.

The chain joins TRBV5-1 to TRBJ2-3; 9 bases map to TRBD2. With 9 bases clipped from V and 0 bases from J, the junction kept 5 bases outside the gene matches. In germline, CDR1 is SGHRS, CDR2 YFSETQ. The CDR3 covers 14 residues. The CDR3 coding sequence is TGCGCCACAAAGCGGGGGGCTAGCACAGATACGCAGTATTTT. It translates to CATKRGASTDTQYF.

This clonotype was seen only a few times. This sequence may be a read error, since a much larger clone differs from it by one base. The chain combines TRBV29-1 with TRBJ2-5, with 10 bases identical to TRBD1. The CDR3 runs 15 residues. V was pared by 2 bases and J by 11 bases, with 14 bases of the junction left unmatched. CDR1 and CDR2 (germline): SQVTM, ANQGSEA. The DNA of the CDR3 is TGCAGCGTTGAATCGACCGGGACAGGGGCAAATGAGCAGTACTTC. Translation gives CSVESTGTGANEQYF. Combining the CDR3 with reference TRBV29-1 and TRBJ2-5 gives the whole variable domain SAVISQKPSRDICQRGTSLTIQCQVDSQVTMMFWYRQQPGQSLTLIATANQGSEATYESGFVIDKFPISRPNLTFSTLTVSNMSPEDSSIYLCSVESTGTGANEQYFGPGTRLLVL.

The V call is TRBV20-1, the J call TRBJ2-3, with TRBD1 as a possible D gene (6 bases). The CDR3 has 14 amino acids. Germline loops: CDR1 DFQATT, CDR2 SNEGSKA (reference sequence). V was clipped by 3 bases and J by 2 bases, with 12 bases between them. The CDR3 is CSASHRAPTDTQYF. As DNA, the CDR3 is TGCAGTGCTAGTCACAGGGCCCCCACAGATACGCAGTATTTT.

V is TRBV7-9 and J is TRBJ1-2, with no clear D. Germline assignment: CDR1 SEHNR and CDR2 FQNEAQ (reference sequence). This CDR3 has 13 amino acids. V lost 5 bases, J lost 7 bases, and 14 bases lay in between. In DNA form, the CDR3 reads TGTGCCAGCAGCAAGTCGGAGGCGGGTGGCTACACCTTC. Its translation is CASSKSEAGGYTF.

This clonotype was observed a handful of times. V is TRBV11-2 and J is TRBJ2-7; D is tentatively TRBD1 or TRBD2 (5 bases each). In germline, CDR1 is SGHAT, CDR2 FQNNGV. The length of the CDR3 is 16 residues. The ends were cut back, 7 bases at V and 0 bases at J, with 19 bases in the middle. CDR3 in amino acids: CASTLGDGGTSYEQYF. In DNA, the CDR3 is TGTGCCAGCACCCTAGGCGATGGTGGGACCTCCTACGAGCAGTACTTC. Using reference TRBV11-2 and TRBJ2-7 for the parts outside the CDR3, the full variable domain is EAGVAQSPRYKIIEKRQSVAFWCNPISGHATLYWYQQILGQGPKLLIQFQNNGVVDDSQLPKDRFSAERLKGVDSTLKIQPAKLEDSAVYLCASTLGDGGTSYEQYFGPGTRLTVT.

The chain links TRBV12-3 or TRBV12-4 to TRBJ2-1; 8 bases are shared with TRBD2. The CDR3 contains 12 residues. V trimming: 5 bases; J trimming: 9 bases; junction bases outside the gene matches: 3. This CDR3 is CASSISGVEQFF. The CDR3 DNA reads as TGTGCCAGCAGTATTAGCGGGGTTGAGCAGTTCTTC.

This chain connects TRBV5-1 to TRBJ2-4; possible D gene TRBD2, 7 bases. The end of the DNA is better explained by TRBJ2-7, so the J call may be wrong. CDR3 size: 13 residues. Germline lookup yields CDR1 SGHRS and CDR2 YFSETQ. CDR3 in DNA: TGCGCCAGCAGCTGGGGGGGGACAAACGAGCAGTACTTC. Translated: CASSWGGTNEQYF.

This clonotype was detected only once. The chain has TRBV5-1 and TRBJ2-1, with a possible D match to TRBD1 (6 bases). CDR1 SGHRS and CDR2 YFSETQ come from the germline V gene. This CDR3 spans 16 amino acids. Trimming removed 0 bases at V and 3 bases at J, with 13 bases between. The chain's CDR3 is CASSLGGRGFYNEQFF. The CDR3 region has the DNA TGCGCCAGCAGCTTGGGCGGCAGGGGATTCTACAATGAGCAGTTCTTC.

The chain recombines TRBV28 with TRBJ1-4; TRBD1 matches 10 bases. Germline V CDR1 and CDR2: MDHEN, SYDVKM. The CDR3 has 15 residues. V lost 5 bases and J lost 8; bases outside the gene matches: 8. This CDR3 is CASSPPGQGWEKLFF. DNA for the CDR3: TGTGCCAGCAGTCCCCCGGGACAGGGGTGGGAAAAACTGTTTTTT.

Here the CDR3 reads CASSPKRSGANVLTF. The CDR3 nucleotides are TGTGCCAGCAGTCCAAAAAGGTCTGGGGCCAACGTCCTGACTTTC. The chain couples TRBV6-1 to TRBJ2-6; no definite D call. CDR3 size: 15 residues. V shed 5 bases and J shed 1 base, with 9 bases lying between them. Germline CDR1 MNHNS, CDR2 SASEGT.

The genes are TRBV20-1 and TRBJ2-3; 8 positions agree with TRBD2. CDR1 and CDR2 from the germline V gene are DFQATT and SNEGSKA (reference sequence). The V segment lost 5 bases and the J segment 0 bases; nucleotides outside the gene matches: 16. This CDR3 contains 18 residues. For the CDR3, the DNA is TGCAGTGCTGGAGCGATTGGGGTAGCGGGGACTAGCACAGATACGCAGTATTTT. Its protein product is CSAGAIGVAGTSTDTQYF.

A single count supports this clonotype. CDR3 bases: TGTGCCAGCTCCGCACTAGCGGGAGCGCACAATGAGCAGTTCTTC. This gives the protein CASSALAGAHNEQFF. The genes are TRBV7-2 and TRBJ2-1; TRBD2 matches at 11 bases. Germline V gene sequence: CDR1 SGHTA, CDR2 FQGNSA. After removal of 8 bases from V and 5 bases from J, the junction contained 8 bases not matched to a gene. The CDR3 is 15 residues long.

The rearrangement uses TRBV5-1 and TRBJ1-1; 12 bases map to TRBD1. The ends lost 0 bases at V and 0 bases at J; junction bases unmatched: 9. In germline, CDR1 is SGHRS, CDR2 YFSETQ. The CDR3 loop spans 19 amino acids. The CDR3 loop is CASSLGTGQGAWMNTEAFF. In DNA, the CDR3 is TGCGCCAGCAGCTTGGGTACGGGACAGGGGGCTTGGATGAACACTGAAGCTTTCTTT.

This chain uses TRBV4-3 with TRBJ2-5; possible D gene TRBD1, 7 bases. The J call is doubtful: the DNA matches TRBJ2-7 better. Germline V CDR1 and CDR2: LGHNA, YSLEER. The CDR3 sequence is 18 residues long. The CDR3 loop is CASSQDGIMEGAVYEQYF. In nucleotides, the CDR3 is TGCGCCAGCAGCCAAGATGGTATTATGGAGGGGGCGGTCTACGAGCAGTACTTC.

This clonotype was counted only a few times. The chain recombines TRBV4-3 with TRBJ2-7, with D possibly matching TRBD2 (5 bases). This CDR3 has 15 amino acids. The germline gives CDR1 LGHNA, CDR2 YSLEER. The V gene lost 0 bases and the J gene lost 2 bases, with 11 bases spanning the gap. DNA for the CDR3: TGCGCCAGCAGCCAAGATAATGTGGAGGCCTACGAGCAGTACTTC. Protein sequence: CASSQDNVEAYEQYF.

The chain uses TRBV10-3 and TRBJ2-7; D gene ambiguous. This CDR3 comprises 17 residues. The V end was cut by 11 bases, the J end by 0 bases, with 26 bases between. The germline V gene encodes CDR1 ENHRY and CDR2 SYGVKD. The CDR3 coding sequence is TGTGCCGTCAATGAATTGTACGGGTCAAAGGGCTCCTACGAGCAGTACTTC. Translating it yields CAVNELYGSKGSYEQYF.

V and J are TRBV6-5 and TRBJ1-5; D possibly corresponds to TRBD1 (5 bases). CDR1 is MNHEY, CDR2 SVGAGI, per germline. V lost 2 bases and J 10 bases, leaving 18 bases between the germline ends. The CDR3 sequence is 15 residues long. The DNA for the CDR3 is TGTGCCAGCAGTTACGGCCAGGGAGAATGGGAACCCCAGCATTTT. Translated, it gives CASSYGQGEWEPQHF.

This clonotype occurred a few times. The chain employs TRBV4-2 and TRBJ2-5; 11 bases match TRBD2. V shed 1 base and J 9 bases; nucleotides not matched to a gene: 7. Looked up from germline, CDR1 is LGHNA and CDR2 is YNFKEQ. This CDR3 is built from 15 residues. CDR3 sequence reads: CASSQGTSGSMAQYF. As DNA, the CDR3 is TGTGCCAGCAGCCAAGGGACTAGCGGGTCGATGGCCCAGTACTTC.

V gene TRBV4-3 combines with J gene TRBJ2-7; 9 bases line up with TRBD1. V lost 1 base to trimming and J lost 4 bases; unmatched junction nucleotides: 5. Germline assignment: CDR1 LGHNA and CDR2 YSLEER. The CDR3 is 15 residues long. The CDR3 DNA follows: TGCGCCAGCAGCCAAGGCCGGGGACAGGGATACGAGCAGTACTTC. It specifies CASSQGRGQGYEQYF.

V and J are TRBV28 and TRBJ2-5, with 10 positions matching TRBD2. Judging by the DNA end, TRBJ2-7 fits better; the J call may be wrong. The CDR3 has 16 amino acids. From germline, CDR1 is MDHEN and CDR2 SYDVKM. The CDR3 is CASSLSRLAGNHEQYF. Written as DNA, the CDR3 is TGTGCCAGCAGTTTATCCCGACTAGCGGGTAACCACGAGCAGTACTTC.